This TCR beta chain was profiled in a study of T cells in Graves' hyperthyroidism and ophthalmopathy (dated by TCRdb to between 2018 and 2020). About the study as a whole: Peripheral blood samples were taken at the time of initial diagnosis, prior to any treatment. To identify TCR V-J signatures that set the groups apart, the researchers used a discovery cohort of more than 95 patients, made up of about 44 with Graves' ophthalmopathy and 57 with stable Graves' hyperthyroidism. Thyroid tissue and blood T-cell repertoires from over 5 Graves' hyperthyroidism patients were also compared in the study. According to the paper, TCR Vbeta CDR3 sequencing was carried out on 135 peripheral blood samples, which came from under 50 ophthalmopathy, approximately 72 hyperthyroidism and approximately 17 progressor patients. Following sampling, methimazole starting at 30 mg daily was given to hyperthyroidism patients, and high-dose intravenous methylprednisolone was given to ophthalmopathy patients. Whether ophthalmopathy could be predicted prospectively was tested in an independent validation cohort made up of some 20 hyperthyroidism patients plus 17 patients who later progressed to ophthalmopathy. The approximately 90 discovery patients were randomly split 7:3 into training and test sets.

The TCR beta CDR3 regions were amplified from the RNA transcripts. The first round of RT-PCR for the TCR CDR3 was performed with the HTBI primer set and the Qiagen OneStep RT-PCR kit. Libraries were constructed in a second round of multiplex PCR, after which size selection and purification were carried out. Libraries were sequenced paired-end with 100 bp reads on an Illumina HiSeq2000. Per the source publication's procedure: SOAPnuke was used to process the raw data, removing reads that contained adapters or uncalled bases, had a mean Phred below 15, or lacked an exact match to the constant primer or identifier. High-quality paired reads were merged with COPE v1.2.5, and unique nucleotide sequences were defined as clonotypes. Clonotypes were aligned to IMGT TRBV, TRBD and TRBJ reference segments using MiTCR v1.1. The analysis was restricted to V-J combinations with a frequency above 0.0001, which together covered 99% to 99.2% of the repertoires. The TCS score was defined as F50 (clonal expansion) divided by E x V (chaos), with BLOSUM62-based TCRdist calculated between CDR3 peptides within each V-J. Welch's t-statistics and random forest reduced approximately 520 V-J features to under 15, which were used in a naive Bayes classifier (R e1071). In TCRdb, the public reads were trimmed at Q25 with fastp and aligned with MiXCR, with productive beta chains retained. CDR3 protein sequences are deduplicated, and each keeps its most common genes and DNA. The V and J calls were determined by TCRdb, not by the authors. For this sample there are 490,000 or so distinct CDR3 sequences; approximately 16% appear just once. The top ten clones comprise 25% to 30% of the sample.

On the study overall, not on this receptor specifically: In validation, progression to ophthalmopathy was predicted by the model with roughly 71% sensitivity and 72.22% specificity, a median of 6.5 months before onset. A 13 V-J signature model separated ophthalmopathy from stable hyperthyroidism, with nearly 90% sensitivity and roughly 82% specificity in cross-validation and 80%/75% in testing. Sample size was not statistically predetermined, and investigators were not blinded to group allocation. Most expanded thyroid clonotypes (frequency above 0.001) were also detected in blood, a finding suggesting that blood repertoires may reflect thyroid immune responses.

Ophthalmopathy patients had moderately to severely active disease, Clinical Activity Score of at least 3, NOSPECS grade of at least 4, and duration under 3 months. The study excluded patients with uncontrolled infections, other autoimmune diseases, pregnancy or lactation. Diagnoses were established on the basis of clinical symptoms, serum thyroxine and TRAb, thyroid ultrasound, and orbital computed tomography. Ficoll-Paque density gradient centrifugation was used to isolate PBMCs from 10 ml of fresh peripheral blood. Total RNA was extracted with Trizol reagent, and quality was checked on an Agilent 2100 Bioanalyzer. A word on this clonotype: The antigen it binds to is not known. A much bigger clone sits one base away, suggesting this may be a read error.

The germline V gene encodes CDR1 SGHAT and CDR2 FQNNGV. Inclusive of the bounding cysteine and phenylalanine, the CDR3 is 16 residues long. The read is trimmed to its CDR3 DNA, 48 bases read in frame from base 1. V sheds 5 bases and J sheds 8 bases, leaving 21 bases between their ends. The chain is encoded by TRBV11-2 joined to TRBJ1-4, with no confident D gene call. Input material: blood. The clonotype was recovered from a woman under 40 with Graves' ophthalmopathy. The bases read TGTGCCAGCAGCCCAAAAGAGGCCGCAGAAAGCGAAAAACTGTTTTTT. It translates to CASSPKEAAESEKLFF.